This T cell receptor (beta chain) was retrieved from a study of blood T cell repertoires in COVID-19 (dated by TCRdb to the early 2020s). Concerning the study at large: Samples from collaborators originated in the United States, Italy and Spain and spanned both the acute and convalescent phases of COVID-19. Nearly every sample came with metadata listing a de-identified subject ID, COVID-19 status, age in years and sex. The material from the prospective study consisted of cDNA or gDNA derived from T cells, B-cell-depleted T cells, or PBMCs. Where HLA class I and class II types were available, the types were taken from metadata supplied by the sample provider, not from assay-based typing. Deeply sampled blood TCRbeta repertoires from subjects exposed to, actively infected with, or recovered from COVID-19 were included in the dataset. Samples were obtained from the ongoing ImmuneRACE study (first 160 participants) and from 1,254 subjects provided by 6 global collaborators. A freely available public database, intended as a resource for researchers studying the immune response to SARS-CoV-2, is where the repertoires were released. Study-wide conclusions, independent of this receptor: Clinical and demographic metadata were provided uncurated, with the amount varying by source and participant.

As for this clone: Its antigen is currently not known. Per-nucleotide qualities are absent, and no much larger clonotype sits a single base away.

One collaborating source in Seattle enrolled patients during active infection and followed them longitudinally through the course of disease. Whole blood was collected in K2EDTA tubes by collaborating institutions according to the institutions' own protocols. For TCRbeta analysis, collaborator samples were shipped as frozen whole blood, as isolated PBMCs, or as DNA extracted from either sample type. The immunoSEQ Assay, a bias-controlled multiplex PCR, was used to amplify TCRbeta CDR3 regions from genomic DNA. For the original study's pipeline: Within the assay, amplification of reference gene primers was used to estimate how many nucleated cells each sample contained. Sequence reads were collapsed and filtered to measure the absolute abundance of every unique TCRbeta CDR3 rearrangement. For each sample, productive Simpson clonality was calculated by taking the square root of Simpson's diversity index across productive rearrangements. TCRdb carries this immuneACCESS record with in-frame sequences only. Its versions omit some clonotypes, under half of them owing to an unresolved V gene in the studies checked, with the rest unexplained. Clone size and V and J calls were adopted from that table, with D and trimming inferred from the DNA. The sample includes 80,000 to 95,000 clones, with 75% to 85% observed a single time. Under 5% of the sample goes to the ten largest clones.

The cysteine opens and the phenylalanine closes a CDR3 of 17 amino acids. The entry retains the CDR3 DNA only, 51 bases that are in frame from base 1. V trim: 4 bases; J trim: 10 bases; unmatched bases: 15. CDR1 is given as MNHEY and CDR2 as SMNVEV, both from the germline V gene (reference sequence). This sequence uses TRBV27 and TRBJ1-6, with 8 central nucleotides matching TRBD1. Sample: peripheral blood. The sequence came from an elderly man with COVID-19, enrolled during active disease. CDR3 region: CASSWDRPSPLASPLHF. Read as DNA, the sequence is TGTGCCAGCAGTTGGGACAGGCCCTCCCCGTTAGCGTCACCCCTCCACTTT.